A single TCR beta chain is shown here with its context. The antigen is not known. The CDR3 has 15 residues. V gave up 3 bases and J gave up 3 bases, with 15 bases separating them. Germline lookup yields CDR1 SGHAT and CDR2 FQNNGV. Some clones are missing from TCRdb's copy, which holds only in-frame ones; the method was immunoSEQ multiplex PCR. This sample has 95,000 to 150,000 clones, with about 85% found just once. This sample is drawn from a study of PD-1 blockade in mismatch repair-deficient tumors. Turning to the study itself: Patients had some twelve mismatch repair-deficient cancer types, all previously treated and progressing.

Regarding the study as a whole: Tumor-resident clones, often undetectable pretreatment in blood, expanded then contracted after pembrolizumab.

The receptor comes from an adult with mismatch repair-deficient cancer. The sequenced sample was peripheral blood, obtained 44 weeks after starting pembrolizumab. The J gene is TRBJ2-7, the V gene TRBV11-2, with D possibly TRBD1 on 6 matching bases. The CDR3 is CASSLGDGQIYEQYF. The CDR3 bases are TGTGCCAGCAGCTTGGGAGATGGACAGATCTACGAGCAGTACTTC.